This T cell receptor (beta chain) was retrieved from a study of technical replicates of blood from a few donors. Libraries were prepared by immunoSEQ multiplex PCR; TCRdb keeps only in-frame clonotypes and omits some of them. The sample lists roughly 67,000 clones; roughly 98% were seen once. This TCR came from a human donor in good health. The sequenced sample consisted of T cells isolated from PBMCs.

CDR3 in amino acids: CASSQGRGLQNEAFF. CDR3 bases: TGCGCCAGCAGCCAAGGAAGAGGGTTACAAAATGAAGCTTTCTTT. The chain recombines TRBV4-1 with TRBJ1-1; the D is unclear. V was shortened by 1 base and J by 7 bases, with 16 bases between the two germline ends. The CDR3 has 15 residues. Per germline, CDR1 MGHRA and CDR2 YSYEKL.